The T cell receptor beta chain under discussion was sequenced for a study of cytomegalovirus exposure and HLA in healthy donors. About this clone: Its antigen remains unidentified.

Overall study findings and caveats: The investigators catalogued some 160 TCR beta chains as cytomegalovirus-associated.

Both 60 Vbeta primers and 13 Jbeta primers went into the PCR. Clones were sequenced by immunoSEQ multiplex PCR, and TCRdb holds only the in-frame ones, with some missing. The table includes approximately 250,000 clones, about 77% detected once. The CDR3 runs to 17 residues. V lost 3 bases, J lost 0 bases, and 18 bases lay in between. Looked up from germline, CDR1 is SGHRS and CDR2 is YFSETQ. The V and J genes are TRBV5-1 and TRBJ1-1; D unclear. The TCR was taken from a boy younger than 18 in good health and CMV-seronegative. The specimen was PBMCs. The CDR3 DNA reads as TGCGCCAGCAGCTCCACCCGAGGGCCTATCATGAACACTGAAGCTTTCTTT. This encodes CASSSTRGPIMNTEAFF.